One and the same sample provided the 2 T cell receptor beta chains below, sequenced in a study of cytomegalovirus exposure and HLA in healthy donors. The PCR contained 60 Vbeta and 13 Jbeta primers. TCRdb keeps only in-frame clones here, not all; method: immunoSEQ multiplex PCR. The sample comprises about 72,000 clones, approximately 75% of which are singletons, and approximately 6.2% rests with the top ten. Sequenced: PBMCs. Receptor source: a human donor in good health.

This chain links TRBV7-2 with TRBJ2-5; 9 nucleotides agree with TRBD2. This CDR3 contains 18 residues. The V and J ends lost 3 bases and 2 bases, in that order; junction bases with no gene match: 13. In germline, CDR1 is SGHTA, CDR2 FQGNSA. CDR3 bases: TGTGCCAGCAGCTTCCCGGGGCTAGCGGGGACCTTGCAAGAGACCCAGTACTTC. Protein sequence: CASSFPGLAGTLQETQYF.

This chain joins TRBV10-1 and TRBJ2-7, with 11 bases matching TRBD1. This CDR3 comprises 13 residues. The V gene end was trimmed by 3 bases and the J gene end by 8 bases; junction bases not matched to a gene: 3. CDR1 WNHNN and CDR2 SYGVQD come from the germline V gene (reference sequence). DNA of the CDR3: TGCGCCAGCAGTGAATGGACAGGGGGCAAGCAGTACTTC. Translated, it gives CASSEWTGGKQYF.